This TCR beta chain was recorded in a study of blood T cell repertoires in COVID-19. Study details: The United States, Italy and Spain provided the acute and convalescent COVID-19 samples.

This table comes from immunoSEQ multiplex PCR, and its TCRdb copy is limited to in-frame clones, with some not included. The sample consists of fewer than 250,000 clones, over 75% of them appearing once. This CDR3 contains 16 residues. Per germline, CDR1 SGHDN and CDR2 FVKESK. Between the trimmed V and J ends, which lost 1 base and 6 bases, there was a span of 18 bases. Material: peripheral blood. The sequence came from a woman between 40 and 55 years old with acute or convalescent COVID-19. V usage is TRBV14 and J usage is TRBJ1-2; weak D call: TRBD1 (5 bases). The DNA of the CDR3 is TGTGCCAGCAGCCAAGTTGCCCAGGGTTTTGTCGATGGCTACACCTTC. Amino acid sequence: CASSQVAQGFVDGYTF. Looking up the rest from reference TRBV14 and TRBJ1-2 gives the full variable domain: EAGVTQFPSHSVIEKGQTVTLRCDPISGHDNLYWYRRVMGKEIKFLLHFVKESKQDESGMPNNRFLAERTGGTYSTLKVQPAELEDSGVYFCASSQVAQGFVDGYTFGSGTRLTVV.